The 25 T cell receptor beta chains reported below all come from one sample, sequenced in a study of T cell repertoires in cytomegalovirus infection (dated by TCRdb to about 2019). No antigens are known for them. The instrument was an Illumina HiSeq 1500. TCRdb trimmed public reads at Q25 via fastp, called clones via MiXCR and kept in-frame beta chains. For every CDR3 protein sequence, its rows merge into one entry that carries the most common genes and DNA. This sample lists approximately 89,000 distinct CDR3 sequences; around 28% were detected once. The ten largest account for about 72% of the sample. The treatment or condition label corresponds to: in vitro stimulation with specific CMV peptide epitopes to enrich CMV-specific T cells. The sample was CD8+ T cells from cultured PBMCs, taken from culture after CMV antigen stimulation. These receptors originate from a human donor in good health (CMV status not recorded). Some clones in this sample may be carry-over from other donors' samples.

The V call is TRBV7-8, the J call TRBJ2-3, with D unresolved. Germline V gene lookup returns CDR1 SGHVS and CDR2 FQNEAQ. The CDR3 is made up of 13 amino acids. V was trimmed by 3 bases and J by 1 base, leaving 5 bases between them. The CDR3 DNA is TGTGCCAGCAGCTTCGAGGGCACAGATACGCAGTATTTT. It codes for CASSFEGTDTQYF.

This chain connects TRBV7-9 to TRBJ2-2, with D possibly being TRBD1 (6 bases). Deletions cut 3 bases from V and 1 base from J, with 9 bases between. The V gene's germline CDR1 is SEHNR and CDR2 FQNEAQ (reference sequence). The CDR3 consists of 15 residues. The chain's CDR3 is CASSFLDRNTGELFF. CDR3 in DNA: TGTGCCAGCAGCTTCTTGGACAGGAACACCGGGGAGCTGTTTTTT.

This chain connects TRBV27 to TRBJ2-1; unclear D gene. CDR3 size: 12 residues. Germline CDR1 MNHEY, CDR2 SMNVEV (reference sequence). V was cut by 5 bases and J by 7 bases, with 9 bases left in between. The CDR3 nucleotides read TGTGCCAGCAGTATACCGGCAAATGAGCAGTTCTTC. Amino acid sequence: CASSIPANEQFF.

This clonotype has more than one count but fewer than ten. The chain joins TRBV28 to TRBJ1-4, with no clear D. There are 15 residues in the CDR3. Trimming took 0 bases from V and 3 from J, leaving 8 bases between them. Germline V gene data show CDR1 as MDHEN and CDR2 as SYDVKM. CDR3 residues: CASSLWGKANEKLFF. The CDR3 coding sequence is TGTGCCAGCAGTTTATGGGGGAAGGCTAATGAAAAACTGTTTTTT.

V usage is TRBV23-1 and J usage is TRBJ2-7; no firm D call. TRBV23-1 is placed among ORFs of uncertain function. V was trimmed by 3 bases and J by 3 bases, leaving 9 bases between them. The CDR3 spans 13 residues. The CDR3 DNA sequence: TGCGCCAGCAGTCATGACGGCTACTACGAGCAGTACTTC. Encoded protein: CASSHDGYYEQYF.

The rearrangement uses TRBV24-1 and TRBJ2-3; D gene uncertain. The germline CDR1 and CDR2 sequences are KGHDR and SFDVKD. V shed 6 bases and J shed 0 bases, with 6 bases lying between them. This CDR3 spans 13 amino acids. DNA for the CDR3: TGTGCCACCAGTCCGGACAGCACAGATACGCAGTATTTT. Amino acids: CATSPDSTDTQYF.

V is TRBV7-8 and J is TRBJ2-5; 13 nucleotides match TRBD2. Germline CDR1 is SGHVS and CDR2 is FQNEAQ. Trimming cost V 5 bases and J 5 bases; bases outside gene matches: 14. This CDR3 region has 18 residues. The CDR3 DNA sequence: TGTGCCAGCAGCCAAGAGCAGGGACTAGCGGGGTGGCGGGAGACCCAGTACTTC. This encodes CASSQEQGLAGWRETQYF.

This clonotype was recorded many times. This chain uses TRBV12-3 or TRBV12-4 with TRBJ2-7; D might be TRBD1 (6 bases). This CDR3 contains 14 residues. The germline V and J ends were trimmed by 6 bases and 3 bases, with 15 bases remaining between them. The chain's CDR3 is CASSTRDRIYEQYF. The CDR3 DNA is TGTGCCAGCAGCACTCGAGACAGGATCTACGAGCAGTACTTC.

The rearrangement joins TRBV27 to TRBJ1-4; tentative D call: TRBD1 (6 bases). The germline gives CDR1 MNHEY, CDR2 SMNVEV (reference sequence). The CDR3 extends over 19 amino acids. V lost 3 bases, J lost 5 bases, and 25 bases lay in between. The CDR3 is CASSLTWGQVTASNEKLFF. Written as DNA, the CDR3 is TGTGCCAGCAGTTTGACCTGGGGGCAGGTCACTGCCTCAAATGAAAAACTGTTTTTT.

The chain joins TRBV7-8 to TRBJ2-5, with TRBD2 identical over 8 bases. Germline CDR1 reads SGHVS; CDR2 reads FQNEAQ. The CDR3 is 15 amino acids. V dropped 5 bases and J dropped 4; count of bases not matched to a gene: 9. Here the CDR3 DNA reads TGTGCCAGCAGCCCACGGCTCGGGGGGGGAGAGACCCAGTACTTC. This translates into CASSPRLGGGETQYF.

This clonotype was seen many times. This rearrangement joins TRBV4-1 to TRBJ2-7; maybe TRBD1 (6 bases). This CDR3 is 13 amino acids long. V was pared by 8 bases and J by 1 base, with 12 bases between. The germline V gene has CDR1 MGHRA and CDR2 YSYEKL. The chain's CDR3 is CASSPGDSYEQYF. For the CDR3, the DNA is TGCGCCAGCTCCCCAGGGGATTCCTACGAGCAGTACTTC.

The genes are TRBV27 and TRBJ2-7; TRBD1 matches 8 bases. The CDR3 covers 15 residues. Per germline, CDR1 MNHEY and CDR2 SMNVEV (reference sequence). V shed 4 bases, J shed 5 bases, and the junction held 10 bases outside the gene matches. CDR3 sequence: CASSSMTGEMHEQYF. CDR3 in DNA: TGTGCCAGCAGTTCCATGACAGGGGAAATGCACGAGCAGTACTTC.

Only a few counts were recorded for this clonotype. The genes are TRBV28 and TRBJ1-2; 9 positions match TRBD1. This CDR3 region has 16 residues. Germline trimming cut 2 bases from V and 7 bases from J; bases unmatched to any gene: 11. Germline V CDR1 and CDR2: MDHEN, SYDVKM. For the CDR3, the DNA is TGTGCCAGCAGTTTACTGAGGACAGGGGCGCCGAGTGGCTACACCTTC. This codes for CASSLLRTGAPSGYTF.

This clonotype has more than one count but fewer than ten. The chain combines TRBV28 with TRBJ2-2, with TRBD1 matching 10 bases. Germline CDR1 and CDR2: MDHEN and SYDVKM. Unmatched junction bases numbered 3, after V lost 5 bases and J lost 3 bases. The CDR3 is 15 residues long. The CDR3 loop reads CASSLGTGDTGELFF. Here the CDR3 DNA reads TGTGCCAGCAGTCTAGGGACAGGGGACACCGGGGAGCTGTTTTTT.

This clonotype was picked up a small number of times. V gene TRBV7-9 combines with J gene TRBJ1-2; TRBD1 is a possible D gene (5 bases). The CDR3 is made up of 14 amino acids. V was trimmed by 3 bases and J by 0 bases, leaving 8 bases between them. CDR1 and CDR2 (germline): SEHNR, FQNEAQ (reference sequence). The CDR3 DNA follows: TGTGCCAGCAGCTTCCCCAGGGCTAACTATGGCTACACCTTC. The encoded protein is CASSFPRANYGYTF.

This clonotype showed up just once. The chain has TRBV20-1 and TRBJ2-3; 7 nucleotides align to TRBD2. The CDR3 length is 14 residues. Per the germline V gene, CDR1 is DFQATT and CDR2 is SNEGSKA (reference sequence). V gave up 4 bases and J gave up 0 bases; unmatched junction bases: 4. The CDR3 here is CSANRDYSTDTQYF. The CDR3 DNA reads as TGCAGTGCTAACCGGGACTATAGCACAGATACGCAGTATTTT.

This clonotype turned up a few times. The V call is TRBV12-3 or TRBV12-4, the J call TRBJ1-4; TRBD1 might be the D (5 bases). The ends were cut back, 1 base at V and 6 bases at J, with 9 bases in the middle. CDR3 length: 14 amino acids. This CDR3 reads CASSLGEGHEKLFF. In nucleotides, the CDR3 is TGTGCCAGCAGTTTAGGGGAGGGGCATGAAAAACTGTTTTTT.

The rearrangement uses TRBV4-2 and TRBJ2-1; TRBD2 aligns across 8 bases. The J segment lost 4 bases and the V segment lost 1 base, leaving 6 bases of the junction unmatched. Germline lookup yields CDR1 LGHNA and CDR2 YNFKEQ. This CDR3 has 16 amino acids. The CDR3 sequence is CASSQATGGIYNEQFF. CDR3 nucleotides: TGTGCCAGCAGCCAAGCGACGGGGGGGATATACAATGAGCAGTTCTTC.

The chain couples TRBV7-9 to TRBJ2-3, with 7 bases matching TRBD1. The CDR3 has 15 amino acids. Germline-derived CDR1 and CDR2 are SEHNR and FQNEAQ (reference sequence). Losses at the gene ends were 2 bases for V and 0 bases for J; bases not matched to a gene: 2. DNA of the CDR3: TGTGCCAGCAGCTTACCGGGACAGAGCACAGATACGCAGTATTTT. This sequence encodes CASSLPGQSTDTQYF. Drawing the rest from reference TRBV7-9 and TRBJ2-3, the complete variable domain is DTGVSQNPRHKITKRGQNVTFRCDPISEHNRLYWYRQTLGQGPEFLTYFQNEAQLEKSRLLSDRFSAERPKGSFSTLEIQRTEQGDSAMYLCASSLPGQSTDTQYFGPGTRLTVL.

The chain carries TRBV27 and TRBJ2-1; 10 bases are a match to TRBD2. The CDR3 is 16 residues long. CDR1 is MNHEY and CDR2 is SMNVEV in the germline V gene (reference sequence). V lost 2 bases to trimming and J lost 2 bases; unmatched junction nucleotides: 3. The CDR3 loop is CASSLTTSGAYNEQFF. In DNA form, the CDR3 reads TGTGCCAGCAGTTTAACAACTAGCGGGGCCTACAATGAGCAGTTCTTC.

The chain couples TRBV5-1 to TRBJ1-1, with D unresolved. Trimming left V 0 bases short and J 1 base short, with 7 bases between. CDR3 size: 14 residues. Germline CDR1 and CDR2: SGHRS and YFSETQ. CDR3 loop: CASSLVAGNTEAFF. The CDR3 DNA is TGCGCCAGCAGCTTGGTGGCAGGGAACACTGAAGCTTTCTTT.

There are a few counts of this clonotype. This sequence joins TRBV5-1 and TRBJ2-1, with D perhaps TRBD2 (7 bases). The CDR3 runs to 15 residues. Germline values: CDR1 SGHRS, CDR2 YFSETQ. V lost 0 bases and J 7 bases, leaving 14 bases between the germline ends. The CDR3 coding sequence is TGCGCCAGCAGCTTGGAGGGGGGGGTTATGAATGAGCAGTTCTTC. Translating it yields CASSLEGGVMNEQFF.

The rearrangement uses TRBV7-9 and TRBJ2-1; 10 bases match TRBD1. Germline CDR1 reads SEHNR; CDR2 reads FQNEAQ (reference sequence). V shed 1 base, J shed 7 bases, and the junction held 4 bases outside the gene matches. The CDR3 extends over 15 amino acids. CDR3: CASSLGQGAQNEQFF. The CDR3 region has the DNA TGTGCCAGCAGCTTAGGACAGGGGGCGCAGAATGAGCAGTTCTTC.

This clonotype has ten or more counts. The chain joins TRBV27 to TRBJ1-6; 8 bases are shared with TRBD1. The CDR3 runs 16 residues. Germline-derived CDR1 and CDR2 are MNHEY and SMNVEV (reference sequence). J was trimmed by 1 base and V by 6 bases; bases with no gene match: 5. CDR3 amino acids: CASSRTGLSYNSPLHF. For the CDR3, the DNA is TGTGCCAGCAGCCGGACAGGGTTATCCTATAATTCACCCCTCCACTTT.

The chain carries TRBV27 and TRBJ2-7; D might be TRBD2 (6 bases). Germline V gene sequence: CDR1 MNHEY, CDR2 SMNVEV (reference sequence). With 1 base removed from V and 5 bases from J, the gap between germline ends came to 12 bases. This CDR3 is 14 amino acids long. The CDR3 here is CASSLWGVENEQYF. CDR3 nucleotide sequence: TGTGCCAGCAGTTTATGGGGGGTTGAGAACGAGCAGTACTTC.